This TCR beta chain derives from a study of blood T cell repertoires in COVID-19. For the study at large: COVID-19 samples collected from the United States, Italy and Spain covered acute and convalescent phases. T cells, B-cell-depleted T cells, or PBMCs provided the cDNA or gDNA that served as material.

Source study methods: Researchers report that nucleated cell counts were estimated from reference gene primer amplification. TCRdb keeps only in-frame clones here, not all; method: immunoSEQ multiplex PCR. That table gives V, J and clone size, and the DNA gave D and trimming. The sample holds about 100,000 clones, roughly 88% seen once. Germline V gene sequence: CDR1 MNHEY, CDR2 SVGAGI. The length of the CDR3 is 15 residues. With 6 bases removed from V and 0 bases from J, the gap between germline ends came to 14 bases. V and J are TRBV6-5 and TRBJ2-5; maybe TRBD1 (5 bases). What was sequenced was peripheral blood. The receptor's source is a human donor in a cohort sampled during active COVID-19. The CDR3, as DNA: TGTGCCAGCAGGTCGAGGACAAGGGACCAAGAGACCCAGTACTTC. It encodes CASRSRTRDQETQYF.